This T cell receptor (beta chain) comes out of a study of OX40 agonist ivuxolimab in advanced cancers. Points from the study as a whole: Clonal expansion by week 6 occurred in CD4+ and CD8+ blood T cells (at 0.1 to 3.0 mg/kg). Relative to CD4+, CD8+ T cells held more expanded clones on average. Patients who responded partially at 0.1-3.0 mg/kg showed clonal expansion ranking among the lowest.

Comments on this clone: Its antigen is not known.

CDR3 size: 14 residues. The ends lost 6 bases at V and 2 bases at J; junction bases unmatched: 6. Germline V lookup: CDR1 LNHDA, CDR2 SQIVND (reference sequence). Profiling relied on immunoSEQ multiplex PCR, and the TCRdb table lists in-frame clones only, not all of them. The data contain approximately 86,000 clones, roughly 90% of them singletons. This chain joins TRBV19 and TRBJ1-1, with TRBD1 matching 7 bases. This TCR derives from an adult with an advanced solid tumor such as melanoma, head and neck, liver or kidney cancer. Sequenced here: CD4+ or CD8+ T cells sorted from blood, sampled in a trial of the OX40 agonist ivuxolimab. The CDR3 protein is CASREGQPNTEAFF. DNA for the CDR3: TGTGCCAGTAGGGAGGGACAGCCAAACACTGAAGCTTTCTTT.